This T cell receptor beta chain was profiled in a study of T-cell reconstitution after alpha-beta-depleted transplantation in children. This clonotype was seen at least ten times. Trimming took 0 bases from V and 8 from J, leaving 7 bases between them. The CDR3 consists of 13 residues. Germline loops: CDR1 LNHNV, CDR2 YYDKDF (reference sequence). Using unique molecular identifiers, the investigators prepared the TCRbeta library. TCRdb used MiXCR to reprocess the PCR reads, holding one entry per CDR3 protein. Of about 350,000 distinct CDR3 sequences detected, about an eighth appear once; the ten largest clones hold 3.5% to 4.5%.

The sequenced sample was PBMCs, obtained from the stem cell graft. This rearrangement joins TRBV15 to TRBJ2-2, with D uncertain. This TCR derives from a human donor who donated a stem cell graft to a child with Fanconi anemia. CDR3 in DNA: TGTGCCACCAGCAGAGATCTATCAGGGGAGCTGTTTTTT. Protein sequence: CATSRDLSGELFF. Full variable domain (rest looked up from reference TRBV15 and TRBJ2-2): DAMVIQNPRYQVTQFGKPVTLSCSQTLNHNVMYWYQQKSSQAPKLLFHYYDKDFNNEADTPDNFQSRRPNTSFCFLDIRSPGLGDTAMYLCATSRDLSGELFFGEGSRLTVL.